The present entry profiles one T cell receptor beta chain with its context. At one end the junction does not follow the germline gene, possibly because of a read error. The sample originates from a study of early T cells in non-severe SARS-CoV-2 infection. The CDR3 length is 14 residues. Germline lookup yields CDR1 SQVTM and CDR2 ANQGSEA. The protocol attached unique molecular identifiers to individual cDNA molecules. TCRdb used MiXCR to reprocess the 5' RACE reads, holding one entry per CDR3 protein. The top ten clones hold about 2.3% of a sample with 90,000 to 100,000 distinct CDR3 sequences, under 15% of them seen once.

The chain couples TRBV29-1 to TRBJ1-1; 7 bases match TRBD1. Sequencing was performed on whole blood. The source of this sequence is an adult who was a healthcare worker with PCR-confirmed SARS-CoV-2 infection or an uninfected control (not recorded which). The CDR3 nucleotides are TGCAGCGTTGCGGGACAGTACATGAACACTCAAGCTTTCTTT. It encodes CSVAGQYMNTQAFF.